The 32 T cell receptor beta chains reported below all come from one sample, sequenced in a study of OX40 agonist ivuxolimab in advanced cancers. Sequencing used immunoSEQ multiplex PCR; TCRdb keeps in-frame clones, though not all of them. The data hold about 110,000 clones, with under 95% observed a single time. This specimen consisted of CD4+ or CD8+ T cells sorted from blood, obtained in a trial of the OX40 agonist ivuxolimab. The receptors here all came from an adult with an advanced solid tumor such as melanoma, head and neck, liver or kidney cancer.

This chain uses TRBV1 with TRBJ2-1; the D segment call TRBD2 is taken from the table without a DNA check. TRBV1 is reported as a pseudogene. The CDR3 sequence is 14 residues long. The CDR3 DNA follows: TGCACCAGCTTTACTAGCGGGAGAAGCAATGAGCAGTTCTTC. It specifies CTSFTSGRSNEQFF.

The chain employs TRBV30 and TRBJ2-2, with 12 bases matching TRBD2. CDR1 and CDR2 from the germline V gene are GTSNPN and SVGIG (reference sequence). The CDR3 runs to 15 residues. The junction had 4 bases not matched to a gene; V was cut back by 1 base and J by 7 bases. Written as DNA, the CDR3 is TGTGCCTGGAGTGAACTAGCGGGGGGAATCGGGGAGCTGTTTTTT. It translates to CAWSELAGGIGELFF.

This chain joins TRBV7-3 and TRBJ2-3; D unclear. Trimming shortened V by 5 bases and J by 9 bases, and 12 bases separated the two germline ends. The CDR3 is 12 residues long. Germline V gene data show CDR1 as SGHTA and CDR2 as FQGTGA. The CDR3 is CASSPYIGTQYF. The CDR3 bases are TGTGCCAGCAGCCCCTATATTGGAACGCAGTATTTT.

Note on this clone: Other DNA sequences in the sample encode the same CDR3. This chain uses TRBV30 with TRBJ2-5; D gene uncertain. The CDR3 runs to 12 residues. V was pared by 0 bases and J by 4 bases, with 6 bases between. Germline V lookup: CDR1 GTSNPN, CDR2 SVGIG (reference sequence). CDR3 protein: CAWSVQGETQYF. The DNA for the CDR3 is TGTGCCTGGAGTGTACAAGGAGAGACCCAGTACTTC.

J is TRBJ1-6 and V is TRBV6-7, with 9 bases matching TRBD1. TRBV6-7 is marked as an open reading frame, function uncertain. The J segment lost 5 bases and the V segment lost 1 base, leaving 15 bases of the junction unmatched. The CDR3 length is 20 residues. This CDR3 reads CASSYWGGTGPRAHNSPLHF. The CDR3 DNA is TGTGCCAGCAGTTACTGGGGGGGGACAGGGCCTCGCGCCCATAATTCACCCCTCCACTTT.

This chain connects TRBV19 to TRBJ2-5; D ambiguous. Trimming stripped 5 bases from V and 5 bases from J, with 6 bases between. The CDR3 length is 11 residues. Germline-derived CDR1 and CDR2 are LNHDA and SQIVND (reference sequence). CDR3 DNA sequence: TGTGCCAGTAGTTATCGGGAGACCCAGTACTTC. Amino acids: CASSYRETQYF.

The J gene is TRBJ2-1, the V gene TRBV6-5; a possible D gene is TRBD2 (5 bases). The CDR3 is made up of 15 amino acids. The V end was cut by 4 bases, the J end by 0 bases, with 10 bases between. The germline CDR1 and CDR2 sequences are MNHEY and SVGAGI. The CDR3 DNA reads TGTGCCAGCAGTTCGGGATTTAGCTCCTACAATGAGCAGTTCTTC. Amino acid sequence: CASSSGFSSYNEQFF.

This chain connects TRBV7-9 to TRBJ2-2; maybe TRBD1 (6 bases). Germline lookup yields CDR1 SEHNR and CDR2 FQNEAQ (reference sequence). The V end lost 5 bases, the J end lost 3 bases, and 25 bases lay between the germline ends. The length of the CDR3 is 19 residues. The CDR3 bases are TGTGCCAGCAGCCACCCCCCCTTCGGTGGGACACTGTACACCGGGGAGCTGTTTTTT. It translates to CASSHPPFGGTLYTGELFF.

In this sample, this clone turned up once. This chain connects TRBV10-2 to TRBJ2-2; 7 positions agree with TRBD1. The germline V gene has CDR1 WSHSY and CDR2 SAAADI. V shed 5 bases and J 0 bases; nucleotides not matched to a gene: 3. This CDR3 region has 15 residues. Written as DNA, the CDR3 is TGCGCCAGCAGTTCCGGGACAGCGAACACCGGGGAGCTGTTTTTT. This translates into CASSSGTANTGELFF.

The chain recombines TRBV5-1 with TRBJ2-5; maybe TRBD2 (5 bases). CDR1 is SGHRS and CDR2 is YFSETQ in the germline V gene. The CDR3 has 16 amino acids. Trimming shortened V by 0 bases and J by 5 bases, and 17 bases separated the two germline ends. CDR3 sequence: CASSLAVVGSGETQYF. The CDR3 DNA reads TGCGCCAGCAGCTTGGCCGTAGTTGGGTCGGGGGAGACCCAGTACTTC.

The rearrangement joins TRBV30 to TRBJ2-5; D is perhaps TRBD2 (6 bases). Germline loops: CDR1 GTSNPN, CDR2 SVGIG (reference sequence). The germline V and J ends were trimmed by 2 bases and 4 bases, with 11 bases remaining between them. The CDR3 contains 13 residues. The CDR3 nucleotides are TGTGCCTGGAGTACGGGAGCGGGAGAGACCCAGTACTTC. It encodes CAWSTGAGETQYF.

The chain carries TRBV4-1 and TRBJ2-3, with no clear D. The germline CDR1 and CDR2 sequences are MGHRA and YSYEKL. Deletions cut 0 bases from V and 5 bases from J, with 18 bases between. The CDR3 runs to 17 residues. For the CDR3, the DNA is TGCGCCAGCAGCCAAGATTCGGCCCCCCAGAGGCAAGATACGCAGTATTTT. It is translated as CASSQDSAPQRQDTQYF.

The rearrangement joins TRBV6-1 to TRBJ1-2; 7 nucleotides agree with TRBD1. Unmatched junction bases numbered 8, after V lost 6 bases and J lost 7 bases. Germline loops: CDR1 MNHNS, CDR2 SASEGT. The CDR3 extends over 13 amino acids. The CDR3 DNA is TGTGCCAGCAGGGTGACAGGGCCTAGTGGCTACACCTTC. The encoded protein is CASRVTGPSGYTF.

V usage is TRBV18 and J usage is TRBJ1-1; D unclear. CDR3 length equals 15 residues. From germline, CDR1 is KGHSH and CDR2 LQKENI. V dropped 3 bases and J dropped 1 base, with 12 bases sitting between them. The CDR3: CASSPDQTTNTEAFF. In DNA form, the CDR3 reads TGTGCCAGCTCACCCGATCAAACCACGAACACTGAAGCTTTCTTT.

The V call is TRBV2, the J call TRBJ1-1; the D gene is possibly TRBD1 (5 bases). The V and J ends lost 0 bases and 4 bases respectively, with 15 bases between them. Germline V gene lookup returns CDR1 SNHLY and CDR2 FYNNEI. The CDR3 covers 16 residues. In DNA, the CDR3 is TGTGCCAGCAGTGAAGCGTCGGTGCTCCAGGGCACTGAAGCTTTCTTT. This gives the protein CASSEASVLQGTEAFF.

The rearrangement joins TRBV7-8 to TRBJ2-1, with 7 bases identical to TRBD2. The CDR3 runs 16 residues. Trimming at V came to 1 base and at J to 1 base, leaving 4 bases not matched to a gene. Per the germline V gene, CDR1 is SGHVS and CDR2 is FQNEAQ. The CDR3 loop reads CASSLVERGSYNEQFF. In DNA form, the CDR3 reads TGTGCCAGCAGCTTAGTTGAGCGGGGTTCCTACAATGAGCAGTTCTTC.

The rearrangement uses TRBV4-1 and TRBJ1-6; D unclear. The CDR3 sequence is 15 residues long. The V gene lost 1 base and the J gene lost 9 bases, with 13 bases spanning the gap. Germline CDR1 reads MGHRA; CDR2 reads YSYEKL. CDR3 coding DNA: TGCGCCAGCAGCCAAGTCGGTCGGGGAATTTCACCCCTCCACTTT. Its protein product is CASSQVGRGISPLHF.

This clone was seen a single time. This rearrangement joins TRBV10-2 to TRBJ2-1, with D unresolved. CDR3 length equals 11 residues. Trimming stripped 4 bases from V and 5 bases from J, with 3 bases between. CDR1 and CDR2 (germline): WSHSY, SAAADI. As DNA, the CDR3 is TGCGCCAGCAGTGTGAACAATGAGCAGTTCTTC. Its protein product is CASSVNNEQFF.

The V and J genes are TRBV7-3 and TRBJ2-5; D gene uncertain. Trimming removed 2 bases from V and 5 bases from J, with 9 bases in between. From germline, CDR1 is SGHTA and CDR2 FQGTGA. This CDR3 is 13 amino acids long. CDR3 sequence (DNA): TGTGCCAGCAGCTTACGGGTGGATGAGACCCAGTACTTC. Its protein is CASSLRVDETQYF.

This rearrangement joins TRBV5-4 to TRBJ1-1; TRBD1 agrees at 8 bases. CDR1 and CDR2 (germline): SGHNT, YYREEE (reference sequence). V lost 0 bases to trimming and J lost 2 bases; unmatched junction nucleotides: 3. The CDR3 is 15 amino acids. The CDR3: CASSLAGQGNTEAFF. CDR3 nucleotides: TGTGCCAGCAGCTTGGCTGGACAGGGTAACACTGAAGCTTTCTTT.

The rearrangement links TRBV30 to TRBJ2-7; D unclear. Trimming took off 3 bases at V and 2 bases at J, with 8 bases between the two ends. The CDR3 has 12 residues. The germline V gene has CDR1 GTSNPN and CDR2 SVGIG (reference sequence). Here the CDR3 reads CAWRSLTYEQYF. CDR3 nucleotides: TGTGCCTGGAGGAGCCTTACCTACGAGCAGTACTTC.

The CDR3 region has the DNA TGTGCCAGCAGTTATGGCGACTGGCCAGATACGCAGTATTTT. Protein sequence: CASSYGDWPDTQYF. The chain uses TRBV6-5 and TRBJ2-3; no firm D call. Germline assignment: CDR1 MNHEY and CDR2 SVGAGI. The CDR3 is 14 residues long. Deletions cut 3 bases from V and 4 bases from J, with 11 bases between.

The rearrangement joins TRBV9 to TRBJ2-1, with TRBD2 matching 14 bases. V gave up 0 bases and J gave up 8 bases; unmatched junction bases: 7. This CDR3 spans 17 amino acids. Germline V lookup: CDR1 SGDLS, CDR2 YYNGEE. CDR3 nucleotides: TGTGCCAGCAGCGTAGAATCCGGGACTAGCGGGAGTTATGAGCAGTTCTTC. Translation gives CASSVESGTSGSYEQFF.

In nucleotides, the CDR3 is TGTGCCAGCAGTGAAGGGACAGGGCAAGGCTATGGCTACACCTTC. Amino acids: CASSEGTGQGYGYTF. The rearrangement links TRBV6-1 to TRBJ1-2, with 8 bases matching TRBD1. In germline, CDR1 is MNHNS, CDR2 SASEGT. The V segment lost 1 base and the J segment 4 bases; nucleotides outside the gene matches: 5. CDR3 size: 15 residues.

This chain links TRBV5-4 with TRBJ2-7; D is perhaps TRBD2 (5 bases). Trimming removed 10 bases at V and 2 bases at J, with 19 bases between. Looked up from germline, CDR1 is SGHNT and CDR2 is YYREEE (reference sequence). The CDR3 is made up of 14 amino acids. The CDR3 DNA is TGTGCCGGGTCCAGAGGGTCTATTCCCTACGAGCAGTACTTC. It yields the protein CAGSRGSIPYEQYF.

About this clone: This CDR3 is also generated by other DNA sequences in the sample. The DNA for the CDR3 is TGTGCCAGCAGTGACTCAGGCGGGGCTAGCACAGATACGCAGTATTTT. It encodes CASSDSGGASTDTQYF. The chain is built from TRBV6-4 and TRBJ2-3, with D perhaps TRBD2 (6 bases). The V gene lost 0 bases and the J gene lost 0 bases, with 10 bases spanning the gap. CDR3 length: 16 amino acids. CDR1 is MRHNA and CDR2 is SNTAGT in the germline V gene.

The CDR3 protein is CASSRRQTISGNEQFF. As DNA, the CDR3 is TGTGCCAGTAGTAGGAGACAGACGATTTCGGGAAATGAGCAGTTCTTC. The rearrangement uses TRBV19 and TRBJ2-1; D possibly matches TRBD1 or TRBD2 (5 bases each). Germline loops: CDR1 LNHDA, CDR2 SQIVND (reference sequence). V shed 4 bases and J shed 7 bases, with 20 bases lying between them. The CDR3 extends over 16 amino acids.

The rearrangement joins TRBV11-2 to TRBJ1-3; D gene unclear. Trimming left V 0 bases short and J 0 bases short, with 6 bases between. Germline V CDR1 and CDR2: SGHAT, FQNNGV. The CDR3 totals 15 residues. The CDR3 loop reads CASSLESGSGNTIYF. CDR3 bases: TGTGCCAGCAGCTTAGAGTCAGGCTCTGGAAACACCATATATTTT.

In the case of this clone: Other DNA sequences in this specimen translate into the identical CDR3. The chain uses TRBV19 and TRBJ1-2, with 9 bases aligning to TRBD1. This CDR3 has 15 amino acids. Trimming took 9 bases from V and 8 from J; bases not matched to a gene: 16. Per the germline V gene, CDR1 is LNHDA and CDR2 is SQIVND (reference sequence). In DNA, the CDR3 is TGTGCCAGGGTAAAGACAGGGGGGGGATTGAGGGGCTACACCTTC. It encodes CARVKTGGGLRGYTF. Variable domain in full (rest from reference TRBV19 and TRBJ1-2): DGGITQSPKYLFRKEGQNVTLSCEQNLNHDAMYWYRQDPGQGLRLIYYSQIVNDFQKGDIAEGYSVSREKKESFPLTVTSAQKNPTAFYLCARVKTGGGLRGYTFGSGTRLTVV.

The chain is built from TRBV4-1 and TRBJ2-1; no firm D call. Trimming took off 0 bases at V and 4 bases at J, with 4 bases between the two ends. CDR1 is MGHRA and CDR2 is YSYEKL in the germline V gene. CDR3 length: 13 amino acids. As DNA, the CDR3 is TGCGCCAGCAGCCAAGACGGTTACAATGAGCAGTTCTTC. Protein sequence: CASSQDGYNEQFF.

V usage is TRBV12-5 and J usage is TRBJ2-3; D perhaps matches TRBD2 (5 bases). The ends were cut back, 3 bases at V and 1 base at J, with 14 bases in the middle. The CDR3 totals 16 residues. CDR1 LGHNT and CDR2 FRNRAP come from the germline V gene. This CDR3 is CASGLRRRPGTDTQYF. In DNA, the CDR3 is TGTGCTAGTGGTTTACGTCGGAGGCCCGGCACAGATACGCAGTATTTT. Supplemented by reference TRBV12-5 and TRBJ2-3, the full variable domain reads DARVTQTPRHKVTEMGQEVTMRCQPILGHNTVFWYRQTMMQGLELLAYFRNRAPLDDSGMPKDRFSAEMPDATLATLKIQPSEPRDSAVYFCASGLRRRPGTDTQYFGPGTRLTVL.

The DNA of the CDR3 is TGTGCCAGCAGCTCGCAGATAGCGGGGAGCTCCTACAATGAGCAGTTCTTC. Protein product: CASSSQIAGSSYNEQFF. V and J are TRBV7-8 and TRBJ2-1; 8 bases align to TRBD2. Germline CDR1 and CDR2: SGHVS and FQNEAQ. The length of the CDR3 is 17 residues. The ends lost 4 bases at V and 0 bases at J; junction bases unmatched: 8.